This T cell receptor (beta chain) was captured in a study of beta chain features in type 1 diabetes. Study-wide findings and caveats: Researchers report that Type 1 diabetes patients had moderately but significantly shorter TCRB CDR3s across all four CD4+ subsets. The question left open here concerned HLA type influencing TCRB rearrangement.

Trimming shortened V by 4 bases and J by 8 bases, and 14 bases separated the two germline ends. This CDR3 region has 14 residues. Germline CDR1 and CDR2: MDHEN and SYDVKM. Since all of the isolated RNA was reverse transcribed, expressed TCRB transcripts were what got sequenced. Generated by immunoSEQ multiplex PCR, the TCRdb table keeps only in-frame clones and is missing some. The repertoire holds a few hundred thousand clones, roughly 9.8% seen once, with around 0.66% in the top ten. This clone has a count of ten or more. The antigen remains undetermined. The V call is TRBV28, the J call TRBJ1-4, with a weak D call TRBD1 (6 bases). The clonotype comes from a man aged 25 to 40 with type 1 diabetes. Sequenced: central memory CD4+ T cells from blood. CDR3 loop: CASSSQGLQEKLFF. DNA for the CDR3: TGTGCCAGCAGTTCCCAGGGGCTACAGGAAAAACTGTTTTTT.